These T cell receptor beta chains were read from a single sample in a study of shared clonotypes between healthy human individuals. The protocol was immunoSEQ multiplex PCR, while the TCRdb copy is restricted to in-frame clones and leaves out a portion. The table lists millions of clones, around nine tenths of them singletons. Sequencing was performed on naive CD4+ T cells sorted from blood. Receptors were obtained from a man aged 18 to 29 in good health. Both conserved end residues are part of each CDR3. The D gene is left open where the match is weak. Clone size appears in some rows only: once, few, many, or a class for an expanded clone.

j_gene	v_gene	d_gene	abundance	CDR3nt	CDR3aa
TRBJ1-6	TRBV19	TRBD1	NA	TGTGCCAGTAGTATCCGACAGGGGGCAGGAAATTCACCCCTCCACTTT	CASSIRQGAGNSPLHF
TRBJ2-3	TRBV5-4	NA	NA	TGTGCCAGCAGGCTGACGTATCAGAGCACAGATACGCAGTATTTT	CASRLTYQSTDTQYF
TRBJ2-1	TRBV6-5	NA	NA	TGTGCCAGCAGGGGAGGTAGTCGAGGTGAGCAGTTCTTC	CASRGGSRGEQFF
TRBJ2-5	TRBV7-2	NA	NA	TGTGCCAGCAGCTTTACCACGGTACAAGAGACCCAGTACTTC	CASSFTTVQETQYF
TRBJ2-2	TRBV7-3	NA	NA	TGTGCCAGCAGTCGTGGCGGGCGCGACACCGGGGAGCTGTTTTTT	CASSRGGRDTGELFF
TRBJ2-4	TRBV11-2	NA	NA	TGTGCCAGCAGCTTAGGTTCGTTAGCGGCCAAAAACATTCAGTACTTC	CASSLGSLAAKNIQYF
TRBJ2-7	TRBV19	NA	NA	TGTGCCAGTCTGGGGATCTACGAGCAGTACTTC	CASLGIYEQYF
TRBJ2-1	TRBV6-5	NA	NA	TGTGCCAGTGCCCTCGAGGGCATCTCCTACAATGAGCAGTTCTTC	CASALEGISYNEQFF
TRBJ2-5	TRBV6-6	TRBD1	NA	TGTGCCAGCAGTTCGGGGGACAGGGGGCGCGAGACCCAGTACTTC	CASSSGDRGRETQYF
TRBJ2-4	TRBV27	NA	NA	TGTGCCAGCAGTATTCTAGCGACAGGGGCCAAAAACATTCAGTACTTC	CASSILATGAKNIQYF
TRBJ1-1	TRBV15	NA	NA	TGTGCCACCAGCAGAGATCCCCTAATGAACACTGAAGCTTTCTTT	CATSRDPLMNTEAFF
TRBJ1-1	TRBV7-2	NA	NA	TGTGCCAGCCTGTACTCGGGGGGGAACACTGAAGCTTTCTTT	CASLYSGGNTEAFF
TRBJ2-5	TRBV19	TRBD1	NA	TGTGCCAGTAGTATGGGACAGGGGCTCCAAGAGACCCAGTACTTC	CASSMGQGLQETQYF
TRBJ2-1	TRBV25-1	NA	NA	TGTGCCAGCAGTGATCAAAAGGGGCCCCTCTTTTCCTACAATGAGCAGTTCTTC	CASSDQKGPLFSYNEQFF
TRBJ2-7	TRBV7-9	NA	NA	TGTGCCAGCAGCCGTATATCTCTCGAGCAGTACTTC	CASSRISLEQYF
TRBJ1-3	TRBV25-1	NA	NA	TGTGCCAGCAGGGACGGTCCTCTGGGGGGAAACACCATATATTTT	CASRDGPLGGNTIYF
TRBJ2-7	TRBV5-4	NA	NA	TGTGCCAGCAGCTTGGGCGGGAAACCCTACGAGCAGTACTTC	CASSLGGKPYEQYF
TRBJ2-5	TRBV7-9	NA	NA	TGTGCCAGCAGCTTAGGACGGGGGCTCGGGGAGACCCAGTACTTC	CASSLGRGLGETQYF
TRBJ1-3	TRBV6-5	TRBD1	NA	TGTGCCAGCAGGACAGGGGCCTCTGGAAACACCATATATTTT	CASRTGASGNTIYF
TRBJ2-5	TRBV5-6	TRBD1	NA	TGTGCCAGCAGCCCGCGGACAGGATCCAAAGAGACCCAGTACTTC	CASSPRTGSKETQYF
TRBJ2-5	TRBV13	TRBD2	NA	TGTGCCAGCAGCCGAGAAACTCGGGGGGGATTACAAGAGACCCAGTACTTC	CASSRETRGGLQETQYF
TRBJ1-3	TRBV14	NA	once	TGTGCCAGCAGCCAAGGACCCAGCTCTGGAAACACCATATATTTT	CASSQGPSSGNTIYF
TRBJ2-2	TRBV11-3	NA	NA	TGTGCCAGCAGCTCCTTCCAGAACACCGGGGAGCTGTTTTTT	CASSSFQNTGELFF
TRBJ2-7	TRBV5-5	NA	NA	TGTGCCAGCAGCTTGGACCCACTAGGCTCCTACGAGCAGTACTTC	CASSLDPLGSYEQYF
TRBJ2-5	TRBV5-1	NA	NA	TGCGCCAGCAGCTTGGGCCCTCGGGATAGACAAGAGACCCAGTACTTC	CASSLGPRDRQETQYF
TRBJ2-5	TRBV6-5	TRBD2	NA	TGTGCCAGCAGCGGAAAACTAGCGGCTCAAGAGACCCAGTACTTC	CASSGKLAAQETQYF
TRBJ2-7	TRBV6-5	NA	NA	TGTGCCAGCAGTTACTCGGAGACTAACATCCAGGACGAGCAGTACTTC	CASSYSETNIQDEQYF
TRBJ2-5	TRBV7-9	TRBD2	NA	TGTGCCAGCAGCTTACAGGGGGGACTAGCGGGAAAGGAGACCCAGTACTTC	CASSLQGGLAGKETQYF
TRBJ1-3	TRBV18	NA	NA	TGTGCCAGCTCCCCCTACAGGGAGGGAAACACCATATATTTT	CASSPYREGNTIYF
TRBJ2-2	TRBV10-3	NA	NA	TGTGCCATCAGTGAGTTTGGCAGCATGAACACCGGGGAGCTGTTTTTT	CAISEFGSMNTGELFF
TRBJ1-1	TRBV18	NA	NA	TGTGCCAGCTCACCACCGTGGGGCGCGGGTACTGAAGCTTTCTTT	CASSPPWGAGTEAFF